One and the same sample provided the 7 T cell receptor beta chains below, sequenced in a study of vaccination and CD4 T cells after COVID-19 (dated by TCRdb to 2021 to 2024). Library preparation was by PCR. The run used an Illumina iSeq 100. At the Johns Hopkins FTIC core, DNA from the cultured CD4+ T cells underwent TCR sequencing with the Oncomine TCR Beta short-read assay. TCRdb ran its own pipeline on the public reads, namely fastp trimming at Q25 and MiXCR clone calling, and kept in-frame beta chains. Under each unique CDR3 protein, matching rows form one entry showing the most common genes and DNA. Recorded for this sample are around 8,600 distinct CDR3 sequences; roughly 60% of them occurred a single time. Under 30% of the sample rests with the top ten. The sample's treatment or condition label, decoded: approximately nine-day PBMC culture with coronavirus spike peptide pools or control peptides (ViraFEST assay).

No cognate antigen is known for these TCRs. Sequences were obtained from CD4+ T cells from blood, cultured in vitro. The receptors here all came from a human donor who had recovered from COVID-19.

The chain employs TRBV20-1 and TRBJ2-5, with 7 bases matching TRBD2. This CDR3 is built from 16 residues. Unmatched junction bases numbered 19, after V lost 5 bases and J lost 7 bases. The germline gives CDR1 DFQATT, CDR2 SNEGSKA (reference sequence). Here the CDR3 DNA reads TGCAGTGCTGGGGATCAAAAGCGGGGAGGAGATCGGACCCAGTACTTC. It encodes CSAGDQKRGGDRTQYF.

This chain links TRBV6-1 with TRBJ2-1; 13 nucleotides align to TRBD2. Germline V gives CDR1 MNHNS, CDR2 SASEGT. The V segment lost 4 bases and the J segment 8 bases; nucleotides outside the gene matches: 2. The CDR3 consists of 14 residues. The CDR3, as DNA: TGTGCCAGCAGTGGGACTAGCGGGAGAGATGAGCAGTTCTTC. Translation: CASSGTSGRDEQFF.

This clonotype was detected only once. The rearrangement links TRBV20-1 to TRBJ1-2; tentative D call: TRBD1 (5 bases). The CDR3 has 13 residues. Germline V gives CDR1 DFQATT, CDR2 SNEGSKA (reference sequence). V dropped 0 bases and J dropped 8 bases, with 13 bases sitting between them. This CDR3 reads CSAREQAREGYTF. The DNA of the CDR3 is TGCAGTGCTAGAGAACAGGCCCGAGAGGGCTACACCTTC.

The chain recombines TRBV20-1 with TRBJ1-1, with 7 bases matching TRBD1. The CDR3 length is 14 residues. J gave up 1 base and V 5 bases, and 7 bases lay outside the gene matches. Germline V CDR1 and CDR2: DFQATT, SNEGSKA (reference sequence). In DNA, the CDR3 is TGCAGTGCTCCCTACAGGGGAACGAACACTGAAGCTTTCTTT. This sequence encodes CSAPYRGTNTEAFF.

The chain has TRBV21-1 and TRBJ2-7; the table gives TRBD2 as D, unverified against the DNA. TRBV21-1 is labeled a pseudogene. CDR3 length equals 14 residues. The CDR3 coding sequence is TGTGCCAGCAGAAGACTAGCTCCTAGGCGGGAGCAGTACTTC. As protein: CASRRLAPRREQYF.

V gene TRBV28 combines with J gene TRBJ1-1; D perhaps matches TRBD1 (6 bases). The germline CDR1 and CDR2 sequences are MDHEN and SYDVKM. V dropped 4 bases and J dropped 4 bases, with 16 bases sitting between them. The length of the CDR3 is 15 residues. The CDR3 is CASSSRQARGTEAFF. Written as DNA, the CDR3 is TGTGCCAGCAGTTCCCGACAGGCGAGGGGCACTGAAGCTTTCTTT.

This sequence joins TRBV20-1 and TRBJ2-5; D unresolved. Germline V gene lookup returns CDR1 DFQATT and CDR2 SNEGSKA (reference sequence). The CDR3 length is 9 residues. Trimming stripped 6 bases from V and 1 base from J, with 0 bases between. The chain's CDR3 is CSAQETQYF. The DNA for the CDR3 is TGCAGTGCCCAAGAGACCCAGTACTTC.